These 32 T cell receptor beta chains were sequenced from one sample in a study of blood T cell repertoires in COVID-19. Data came from immunoSEQ multiplex PCR; TCRdb stores just in-frame clones and leaves some out. Among about 230,000 clones, over 65% were seen once, and the ten largest hold approximately 2.6%. Sequencing was carried out using peripheral blood. The receptors shown here come from a woman in her 70s with active or convalescent COVID-19.

This chain links TRBV5-1 with TRBJ1-5; D might be TRBD1 (5 bases). From germline, CDR1 is SGHRS and CDR2 YFSETQ. With 4 bases removed from V and 2 bases from J, the gap between germline ends came to 13 bases. This CDR3 region has 15 residues. This CDR3 is CASSQGEGGNQPQHF. CDR3 bases: TGCGCCAGCAGCCAAGGGGAAGGCGGCAATCAGCCCCAGCATTTT.

The rearrangement links TRBV30 to TRBJ1-4, with D uncertain. Germline V lookup: CDR1 GTSNPN, CDR2 SVGIG (reference sequence). The CDR3 covers 11 residues. Trimming stripped 4 bases from V and 6 bases from J, with 6 bases between. This CDR3 reads CAWNSYEKLFF. Written as DNA, the CDR3 is TGTGCCTGGAACAGTTATGAAAAACTGTTTTTT.

This clone was seen more than once but under ten times. The chain carries TRBV24-1 and TRBJ2-1; 10 nucleotides match TRBD1. Germline values: CDR1 KGHDR, CDR2 SFDVKD. V was pared by 2 bases and J by 8 bases, with 8 bases of the junction left unmatched. The CDR3 loop spans 16 amino acids. The CDR3: CATSDWAGTGEDEQFF. DNA of the CDR3: TGTGCCACCAGTGATTGGGCCGGGACAGGGGAAGATGAGCAGTTCTTC.

The V call is TRBV29-1, the J call TRBJ2-7; TRBD2 matches at 9 bases. Germline values: CDR1 SQVTM, CDR2 ANQGSEA. With V trimmed by 3 bases and J by 4 bases, 7 bases remained unmatched. The CDR3 runs to 14 residues. The CDR3 region has the DNA TGCAGCGTTGAGGTGATAGCGGGGGCGTACGAGCAGTACTTC. Its translation: CSVEVIAGAYEQYF.

The chain combines TRBV30 with TRBJ2-1, with 9 bases identical to TRBD2. J lost 4 bases, V lost 3 bases, and 7 bases had no gene match. Germline CDR1 reads GTSNPN; CDR2 reads SVGIG (reference sequence). This CDR3 contains 15 residues. The CDR3 is CAWRQAGGAYNEQFF. In DNA form, the CDR3 reads TGTGCCTGGAGACAAGCGGGAGGTGCGTACAATGAGCAGTTCTTC.

This clone has only a few counts. The chain links TRBV27 to TRBJ1-4, with D uncertain. V lost 2 bases and J 4 bases, leaving 14 bases between the germline ends. Germline V lookup: CDR1 MNHEY, CDR2 SMNVEV (reference sequence). This CDR3 has 16 amino acids. DNA for the CDR3: TGTGCCAGCAGTTTAGATCCGTTCGGGATTAATGAAAAACTGTTTTTT. This translates into CASSLDPFGINEKLFF.

The chain is built from TRBV6-6 and TRBJ1-3; perhaps TRBD1 as D (5 bases). The V gene's germline CDR1 is MNHNY and CDR2 SVGAGI (reference sequence). This CDR3 has 15 amino acids. V was shortened by 7 bases and J by 1 base, with 14 bases between the two germline ends. CDR3 amino acids: CASIGTWGSGNTIYF. The CDR3 DNA is TGTGCCAGCATCGGGACTTGGGGATCTGGAAACACCATATATTTT.

This clone was counted between two and nine times. The genes are TRBV7-9 and TRBJ1-2, with 8 nucleotides matching TRBD1. There are 12 residues in the CDR3. The V and J ends lost 3 bases and 8 bases, in that order; junction bases with no gene match: 2. CDR1 SEHNR and CDR2 FQNEAQ come from the germline V gene (reference sequence). CDR3 sequence (DNA): TGTGCCAGCAGCTTGACAGGGGAAGGCTACACCTTC. It translates to CASSLTGEGYTF.

The chain has TRBV10-3 and TRBJ2-2; TRBD2 aligns across 8 bases. The V and J ends lost 6 bases and 3 bases, in that order; junction bases with no gene match: 6. The germline gives CDR1 ENHRY, CDR2 SYGVKD. This CDR3 spans 15 amino acids. DNA of the CDR3: TGTGCCATCAGCGTCCGGGGGGGGGACACCGGGGAGCTGTTTTTT. This sequence encodes CAISVRGGDTGELFF.

Comments on this clone: Within the sample, other DNA sequences also encode this same CDR3. J is TRBJ1-4 and V is TRBV7-9; TRBD1 matches 12 bases. CDR3 size: 14 residues. With 5 bases clipped from V and 8 bases from J, the junction kept 3 bases outside the gene matches. CDR1 SEHNR and CDR2 FQNEAQ come from the germline V gene (reference sequence). This CDR3 is CASSRDRGQEKLFF. In nucleotides, the CDR3 is TGTGCCAGCAGCCGGGACAGGGGGCAGGAAAAACTGTTTTTT. Together with reference TRBV7-9 and TRBJ1-4, the CDR3 gives the full variable domain: DTGVSQNPRHKITKRGQNVTFRCDPISEHNRLYWYRQTLGQGPEFLTYFQNEAQLEKSRLLSDRFSAERPKGSFSTLEIQRTEQGDSAMYLCASSRDRGQEKLFFGSGTQLSVL.

This chain links TRBV12-5 with TRBJ2-3; perhaps TRBD1 as D (5 bases). The CDR3 length is 15 residues. Per the germline V gene, CDR1 is LGHNT and CDR2 is FRNRAP. Trimming shortened V by 6 bases and J by 0 bases, and 13 bases separated the two germline ends. The CDR3 nucleotides are TGTGCTAGTGGCCCAGGGTCCCCTAGCACAGATACGCAGTATTTT. Protein sequence: CASGPGSPSTDTQYF.

This clone was seen a few times. The rearrangement uses TRBV18 and TRBJ2-5; 11 positions match TRBD2. This CDR3 comprises 16 residues. Per germline, CDR1 KGHSH and CDR2 LQKENI. With V trimmed by 2 bases and J by 2 bases, 4 bases remained unmatched. The CDR3 loop is CASSPIAGGTQETQYF. The CDR3 DNA reads as TGTGCCAGCTCACCAATAGCGGGGGGGACTCAAGAGACCCAGTACTTC.

There are many counts of this clone. The rearrangement links TRBV6-5 to TRBJ1-2; 9 nucleotides agree with TRBD1. This CDR3 is built from 14 residues. The junction had 7 bases not matched to a gene; V was cut back by 7 bases and J by 4 bases. The germline gives CDR1 MNHEY, CDR2 SVGAGI. CDR3 sequence: CASIPGQGIYGYTF. The CDR3 DNA sequence: TGTGCCAGCATCCCGGGACAGGGAATCTATGGCTACACCTTC.

This clone was observed a single time. The CDR3, as DNA: TGCGCCAGCCGGACAGGGGGGGCGGAAAAACTGTTTTTT. Translated: CASRTGGAEKLFF. The rearrangement uses TRBV5-1 and TRBJ1-4; 10 bases are a match to TRBD1. The ends lost 7 bases at V and 8 bases at J; junction bases unmatched: 5. The CDR3 sequence is 13 residues long. Germline V CDR1 and CDR2: SGHRS, YFSETQ.

This chain's CDR3 is CASSLTRGTHNEQFF. The DNA of the CDR3 is TGTGCCAGCAGTCTTACCAGGGGGACACACAATGAGCAGTTCTTC. The genes are TRBV14 and TRBJ2-1; TRBD1 matches at 7 bases. Germline CDR1 SGHDN, CDR2 FVKESK. This CDR3 contains 15 residues. V dropped 6 bases and J dropped 5; count of bases not matched to a gene: 10.

The gene calls are TRBV7-3 and TRBJ2-5, with 8 nucleotides matching TRBD2. The CDR3 has 16 residues. The trim removed 4 bases at V and 2 bases at J, leaving 9 bases unmatched. The germline V gene encodes CDR1 SGHTA and CDR2 FQGTGA. DNA for the CDR3: TGTGCCAGCAGCTCCGGGAGCGGGGGACCGCAAGAGACCCAGTACTTC. Amino acid sequence: CASSSGSGGPQETQYF.

The chain joins TRBV5-1 to TRBJ2-3, with 7 bases identical to TRBD2. Losses at the gene ends were 4 bases for V and 4 bases for J; bases not matched to a gene: 9. This CDR3 is built from 15 residues. Germline V gene lookup returns CDR1 SGHRS and CDR2 YFSETQ. The CDR3 bases are TGCGCCAGCAGCCCCATTGCGGGAGTCCCAGATACGCAGTATTTT. Translated, it gives CASSPIAGVPDTQYF.

V usage is TRBV5-1 and J usage is TRBJ1-2; tentatively, D is TRBD1 (6 bases). CDR1 is SGHRS and CDR2 is YFSETQ in the germline V gene. V was shortened by 0 bases and J by 5 bases, with 11 bases between the two germline ends. This CDR3 has 14 amino acids. The CDR3: CASSLDNTGYGYTF. Written as DNA, the CDR3 is TGCGCCAGCAGCTTGGATAATACAGGGTATGGCTACACCTTC.

This rearrangement joins TRBV19 to TRBJ1-6, with D unresolved. This CDR3 has 17 amino acids. The germline V and J ends were trimmed by 2 bases and 5 bases, with 16 bases remaining between them. The germline V gene encodes CDR1 LNHDA and CDR2 SQIVND (reference sequence). The CDR3: CASSIRLTAKDNSPLHF. The CDR3 nucleotides are TGTGCCAGTAGTATAAGGTTAACAGCCAAAGATAATTCACCCCTCCACTTT.

The V gene is TRBV6-1, the J gene TRBJ1-3, with D maybe TRBD1 (6 bases). Germline V gene sequence: CDR1 MNHNS, CDR2 SASEGT. CDR3 length: 19 amino acids. V was cut by 3 bases and J by 0 bases, with 21 bases left in between. CDR3 residues: CASSDPGQGTSSSGNTIYF. DNA of the CDR3: TGTGCCAGCAGTGATCCGGGACAAGGGACTAGCAGCTCTGGAAACACCATATATTTT.

The J gene is TRBJ2-1, the V gene TRBV6-2 or TRBV6-3; 7 bases agree with TRBD2. The CDR3 is 15 amino acids. V lost 7 bases, J lost 0 bases, and 6 bases stayed unmatched. Germline V CDR1 and CDR2: MNHEY, SVGEGT. Here the CDR3 DNA reads TGTGCCAGCAACCCGCTAGCGGTCTCCTACAATGAGCAGTTCTTC. Residues: CASNPLAVSYNEQFF.

This clone was counted between two and nine times. This chain connects TRBV6-5 to TRBJ2-1; D is uncertain. Germline CDR1 is MNHEY and CDR2 is SVGAGI. CDR3 length equals 14 residues. The V end lost 6 bases, the J end lost 2 bases, and 11 bases lay between the germline ends. The CDR3 sequence: CASSQTQTYNEQFF. Written as DNA, the CDR3 is TGTGCCAGCAGCCAAACCCAGACCTACAATGAGCAGTTCTTC.

The J gene is TRBJ1-2, the V gene TRBV9, with 9 nucleotides matching TRBD1. With 0 bases clipped from V and 2 bases from J, the junction kept 5 bases outside the gene matches. The germline V gene encodes CDR1 SGDLS and CDR2 YYNGEE. This CDR3 spans 16 amino acids. The CDR3 nucleotides are TGTGCCAGCAGCGTAGCTCCCGGGACAGGGAACTATGGCTACACCTTC. As protein: CASSVAPGTGNYGYTF.

The chain employs TRBV6-2 or TRBV6-3 and TRBJ2-7; unclear D gene. The germline CDR1 and CDR2 sequences are MNHEY and SVGEGT. V dropped 4 bases and J dropped 2 bases, with 12 bases sitting between them. The CDR3 totals 14 residues. The CDR3 DNA reads TGTGCCAGCAGTTCCCGGGTATTGGCCTACGAGCAGTACTTC. It translates to CASSSRVLAYEQYF.

The DNA for the CDR3 is TGCGCCAGCAGCCCCCTGGGACTATCCCAAGAGACCCAGTACTTC. Amino acid sequence: CASSPLGLSQETQYF. The chain joins TRBV5-1 to TRBJ2-5, with 7 bases lining up with TRBD2. J gave up 1 base and V 4 bases, and 7 bases lay outside the gene matches. The CDR3 covers 15 residues. Germline lookup yields CDR1 SGHRS and CDR2 YFSETQ.

This chain joins TRBV5-1 and TRBJ1-4; D uncertain. Germline loops: CDR1 SGHRS, CDR2 YFSETQ. Trimming cost V 0 bases and J 7 bases, with 7 bases left between them. CDR3 length: 13 amino acids. The CDR3, as DNA: TGCGCCAGCAGCTTGGAGAAGAGTGAAAAACTGTTTTTT. Translating gives CASSLEKSEKLFF.

The chain couples TRBV28 to TRBJ1-4, with 9 bases fitting TRBD1. J gave up 7 bases and V 3 bases, and 9 bases lay outside the gene matches. In germline, CDR1 is MDHEN, CDR2 SYDVKM. The CDR3 is made up of 16 amino acids. The chain's CDR3 is CASSFATGGVSEKLFF. Written as DNA, the CDR3 is TGTGCCAGCAGTTTCGCAACAGGGGGCGTCAGTGAAAAACTGTTTTTT.

V usage is TRBV6-1 and J usage is TRBJ1-2, with D possibly being TRBD1 (5 bases). CDR3 length equals 13 residues. Germline CDR1 MNHNS, CDR2 SASEGT. Trimming removed 1 base at V and 8 bases at J, with 11 bases between. CDR3 in DNA: TGTGCCAGCAGTGAAGACCCAGGGTGGGGCTACACCTTC. It is translated as CASSEDPGWGYTF.

The sample holds a few counts of this clone. V is TRBV6-6 and J is TRBJ2-3, with D perhaps TRBD2 (6 bases). Germline loops: CDR1 MNHNY, CDR2 SVGAGI (reference sequence). The CDR3 loop spans 20 amino acids. Trimming left V 5 bases short and J 1 base short, with 28 bases between. DNA of the CDR3: TGTGCCAGCAGTCCCACCATTGCGGGGAGTCAAACGACAGGCACAGATACGCAGTATTTT. This sequence encodes CASSPTIAGSQTTGTDTQYF.

The gene calls are TRBV3-1 (or the pseudogene TRBV3-2) and TRBJ1-4, with TRBD1 identical over 12 bases. Per germline, CDR1 LGHDT and CDR2 YNNKEL (reference sequence). V trimming: 0 bases; J trimming: 10 bases; junction bases outside the gene matches: 6. The CDR3 is 16 residues long. The CDR3 here is CASSQDVGTGGGKLFF. In DNA, the CDR3 is TGTGCCAGCAGCCAAGATGTGGGGACAGGGGGCGGAAAACTGTTTTTT.

The chain uses TRBV4-1 and TRBJ2-1; 12 bases map to TRBD2. The CDR3 is 18 amino acids. Germline CDR1 MGHRA, CDR2 YSYEKL. V was clipped by 3 bases and J by 3 bases; unmatched bases: 9. CDR3 region: CASSQPPGTSGLYNEQFF. DNA for the CDR3: TGCGCCAGCAGCCAGCCCCCCGGGACTAGCGGGCTCTACAATGAGCAGTTCTTC.

This chain joins TRBV10-1 and TRBJ1-5; 9 bases are shared with TRBD1. The trim removed 6 bases at V and 7 bases at J, leaving 10 bases unmatched. CDR1 is WNHNN and CDR2 is SYGVQD in the germline V gene (reference sequence). The CDR3 runs 15 residues. The CDR3 DNA is TGCGCCAGCAGACCTCCGGGACAGGGTAGGCAGCCCCAGCATTTT. This sequence encodes CASRPPGQGRQPQHF.